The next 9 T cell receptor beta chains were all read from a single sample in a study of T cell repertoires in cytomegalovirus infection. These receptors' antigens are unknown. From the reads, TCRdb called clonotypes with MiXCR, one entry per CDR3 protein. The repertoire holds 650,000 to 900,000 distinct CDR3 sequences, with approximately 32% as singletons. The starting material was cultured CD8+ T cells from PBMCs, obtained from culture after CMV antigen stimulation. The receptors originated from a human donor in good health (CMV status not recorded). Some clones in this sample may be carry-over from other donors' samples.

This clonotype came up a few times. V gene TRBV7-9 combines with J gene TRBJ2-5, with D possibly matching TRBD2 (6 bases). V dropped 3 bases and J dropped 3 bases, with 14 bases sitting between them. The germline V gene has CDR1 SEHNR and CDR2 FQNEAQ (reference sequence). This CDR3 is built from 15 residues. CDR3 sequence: CASSLSTAGKETQYF. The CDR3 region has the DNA TGTGCCAGCAGCTTGTCCACTGCGGGGAAAGAGACCCAGTACTTC.

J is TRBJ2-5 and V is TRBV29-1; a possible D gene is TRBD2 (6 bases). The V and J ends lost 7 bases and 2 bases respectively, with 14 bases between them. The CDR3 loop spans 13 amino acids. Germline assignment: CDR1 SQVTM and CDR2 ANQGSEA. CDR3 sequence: CSGPRGLQETQYF. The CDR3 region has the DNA TGCAGCGGCCCGCGGGGTTTACAAGAGACCCAGTACTTC.

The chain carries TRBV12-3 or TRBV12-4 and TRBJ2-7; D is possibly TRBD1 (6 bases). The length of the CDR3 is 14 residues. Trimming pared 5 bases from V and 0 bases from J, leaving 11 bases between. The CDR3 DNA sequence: TGTGCCAGCAGTCAAGGGACATACTCCTACGAGCAGTACGTC. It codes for CASSQGTYSYEQYV.

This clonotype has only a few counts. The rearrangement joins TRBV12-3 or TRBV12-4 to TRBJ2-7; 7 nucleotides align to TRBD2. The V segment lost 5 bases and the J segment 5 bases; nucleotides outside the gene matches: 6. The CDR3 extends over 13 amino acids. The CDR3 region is CASSGGRADEQYV. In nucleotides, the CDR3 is TGTGCCAGCAGTGGGGGGAGGGCGGACGAGCAGTACGTC.

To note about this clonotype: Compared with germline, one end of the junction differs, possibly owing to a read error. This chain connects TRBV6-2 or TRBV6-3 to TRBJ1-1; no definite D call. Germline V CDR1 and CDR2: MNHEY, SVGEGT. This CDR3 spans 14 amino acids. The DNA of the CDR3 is TGTGCCAGCAGAGCACGGGTCATGAACACTGAAGCTTACTTT. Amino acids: CASRARVMNTEAYF.

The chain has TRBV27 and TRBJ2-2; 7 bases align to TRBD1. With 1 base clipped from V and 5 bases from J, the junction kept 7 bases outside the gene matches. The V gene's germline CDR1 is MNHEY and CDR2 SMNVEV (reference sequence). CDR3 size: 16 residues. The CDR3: CASSLFEGARTGELFF. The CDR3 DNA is TGTGCCAGCAGTTTATTTGAGGGGGCGCGAACCGGGGAGCTGTTTTTT.

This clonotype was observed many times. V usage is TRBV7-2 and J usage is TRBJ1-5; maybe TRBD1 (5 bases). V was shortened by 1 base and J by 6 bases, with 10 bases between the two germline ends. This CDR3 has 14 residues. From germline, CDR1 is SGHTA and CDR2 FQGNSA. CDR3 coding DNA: TGTGCCAGCAGCTTAGGGGACGGAAGTCAGCCCCAGCATTTT. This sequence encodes CASSLGDGSQPQHF.

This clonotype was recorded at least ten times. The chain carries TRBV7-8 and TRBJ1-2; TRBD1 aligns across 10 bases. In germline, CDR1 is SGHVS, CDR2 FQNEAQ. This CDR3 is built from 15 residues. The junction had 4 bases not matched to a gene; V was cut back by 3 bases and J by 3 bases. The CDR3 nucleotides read TGTGCCAGCAGCTTCAGGACAGGGGGAGACTATGGCTACACCTTC. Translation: CASSFRTGGDYGYTF.

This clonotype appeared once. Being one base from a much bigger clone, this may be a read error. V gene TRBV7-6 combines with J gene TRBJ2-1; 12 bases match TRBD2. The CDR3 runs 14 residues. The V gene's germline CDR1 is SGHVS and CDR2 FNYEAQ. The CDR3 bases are TGTGCCAGCAACTTAGACCTAGCGGGGGGGCCGAAGTTCTTC. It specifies CASNLDLAGGPKFF.